These 31 T cell receptor beta chains share one sample of origin, sequenced in a study of blood T cell repertoires in COVID-19. Repertoires were generated with immunoSEQ multiplex PCR, while TCRdb's copy carries only in-frame clones and drops some. The profile covers 150,000 to 200,000 clones, with 76% appearing a single time and approximately 16% taken by the ten largest. Sequencing input: PBMCs or T cells enriched from blood (not recorded which). The receptors were gathered from a woman between 45 and 65 years old with acute COVID-19.

V and J are TRBV24-1 and TRBJ2-3; TRBD2 matches at 15 bases. The V gene's germline CDR1 is KGHDR and CDR2 SFDVKD. The CDR3 runs 18 residues. J lost 6 bases, V lost 3 bases, and 9 bases had no gene match. CDR3: CATSDPTWTSGGGDTQYF. The CDR3 DNA reads as TGTGCCACCAGTGATCCGACCTGGACTAGCGGGGGGGGCGATACGCAGTATTTT.

The chain couples TRBV5-1 to TRBJ1-3; D is ambiguous. Germline lookup yields CDR1 SGHRS and CDR2 YFSETQ. There are 15 residues in the CDR3. Trimming stripped 0 bases from V and 4 bases from J, with 11 bases between. The CDR3 DNA sequence: TGCGCCAGCAGCTTGGGCAGAGCCGGGGGAAACACCATATATTTT. Its protein product is CASSLGRAGGNTIYF.

The genes are TRBV10-2 and TRBJ2-5, with TRBD1 as a possible D gene (5 bases). Trimming removed 6 bases from V and 5 bases from J, with 13 bases in between. CDR1 and CDR2 from the germline V gene are WSHSY and SAAADI. The CDR3 runs to 13 residues. The CDR3 spells CASRDNSRETQYF. The CDR3 bases are TGCGCCAGCAGGGACAACTCTCGTGAGACCCAGTACTTC.

The chain uses TRBV5-1 and TRBJ2-3, with D possibly matching TRBD2 (6 bases). CDR3 length: 14 residues. The germline V gene has CDR1 SGHRS and CDR2 YFSETQ. V dropped 1 base and J dropped 6 bases, with 12 bases sitting between them. As DNA, the CDR3 is TGCGCCAGCAGCTTGTCCTGGGGGAGGGATACGCAGTATTTT. Its protein product is CASSLSWGRDTQYF.

The V call is TRBV19, the J call TRBJ1-2; no reliable D call. Germline CDR1 reads LNHDA; CDR2 reads SQIVND (reference sequence). Between the trimmed V and J ends, which lost 3 bases and 8 bases, there was a span of 13 bases. The CDR3 consists of 13 residues. The DNA for the CDR3 is TGTGCCAGTAGTATCCGGGGAACGCTGGGCTACACCTTC. The encoded protein is CASSIRGTLGYTF.

This chain joins TRBV11-2 and TRBJ2-1, with 8 bases that match TRBD1. The CDR3 covers 18 residues. From germline, CDR1 is SGHAT and CDR2 FQNNGV. Germline trimming cut 1 base from V and 2 bases from J; bases unmatched to any gene: 10. Here the CDR3 DNA reads TGTGCCAGCAGCTTAGGTTCCCTACAGGGGGATCCCTACAATGAGCAGTTCTTC. As protein: CASSLGSLQGDPYNEQFF.

The chain links TRBV29-1 to TRBJ2-5, with a tentative D call TRBD2 (5 bases). V was clipped by 0 bases and J by 6 bases, with 14 bases between them. CDR1 is SQVTM and CDR2 is ANQGSEA in the germline V gene. The CDR3 is 14 residues long. In nucleotides, the CDR3 is TGCAGCGTTGAAGATCGGGGATCACCCAAGACCCAGTACTTC. Protein: CSVEDRGSPKTQYF.

The DNA of the CDR3 is TGTGCCAGCAGAGGTCTAACGGGGGATAATTCACCCCTCCACTTT. As protein: CASRGLTGDNSPLHF. The chain couples TRBV6-5 to TRBJ1-6; weak D call: TRBD1 (5 bases). Trimming removed 6 bases at V and 5 bases at J, with 14 bases between. Germline V gene data show CDR1 as MNHEY and CDR2 as SVGAGI. There are 15 residues in the CDR3.

The CDR3 loop reads CSVWREGQPQHF. CDR3 DNA sequence: TGCAGCGTTTGGAGGGAAGGCCAGCCCCAGCATTTT. The chain links TRBV29-1 to TRBJ1-5; D gene ambiguous. The V and J ends lost 5 bases and 7 bases respectively, with 12 bases between them. CDR1 is SQVTM, CDR2 ANQGSEA, per germline. This CDR3 region has 12 residues.

This rearrangement joins TRBV7-2 to TRBJ2-3; D is undetermined. The CDR3 spans 13 residues. From germline, CDR1 is SGHTA and CDR2 FQGNSA. V was shortened by 3 bases and J by 2 bases, with 6 bases between the two germline ends. CDR3 amino acids: CASSFLYTDTQYF. The CDR3 nucleotides are TGTGCCAGCAGCTTCCTATACACAGATACGCAGTATTTT.

The genes are TRBV7-2 and TRBJ2-1; D is uncertain. V lost 3 bases and J 4 bases, leaving 7 bases between the germline ends. Germline loops: CDR1 SGHTA, CDR2 FQGNSA. There are 13 residues in the CDR3. CDR3 bases: TGTGCCAGCAGCTTCGAAGCGTACAATGAGCAGTTCTTC. It yields the protein CASSFEAYNEQFF.

This chain connects TRBV28 to TRBJ2-1, with 12 positions matching TRBD2. V lost 5 bases, J lost 9 bases, and 5 bases stayed unmatched. Germline V CDR1 and CDR2: MDHEN, SYDVKM. There are 14 residues in the CDR3. CDR3 in DNA: TGTGCCAGCAGTCCTAGCGGGGGGGCCCTTGAGCAGTTCTTC. Protein sequence: CASSPSGGALEQFF. The complete variable domain, with remaining parts taken from reference TRBV28 and TRBJ2-1, reads DVKVTQSSRYLVKRTGEKVFLECVQDMDHENMFWYRQDPGLGLRLIYFSYDVKMKEKGDIPEGYSVSREKKERFSLILESASTNQTSMYLCASSPSGGALEQFFGPGTRLTVL.

The rearrangement joins TRBV4-3 to TRBJ2-1; D is possibly TRBD2 (6 bases). Trimming pared 3 bases from V and 0 bases from J, leaving 12 bases between. CDR1 is LGHNA, CDR2 YSLEER, per germline. CDR3 size: 16 residues. This chain's CDR3 is CASSHGGAVSYNEQFF. CDR3 sequence (DNA): TGCGCCAGCAGCCACGGCGGGGCGGTCTCCTACAATGAGCAGTTCTTC.

The gene calls are TRBV28 and TRBJ2-1; the D is unclear. This CDR3 has 15 amino acids. Trimming pared 5 bases from V and 0 bases from J, leaving 11 bases between. CDR1 MDHEN and CDR2 SYDVKM come from the germline V gene. DNA of the CDR3: TGTGCCAGCAGTCCCATTAGCCCCTCCTACAATGAGCAGTTCTTC. It codes for CASSPISPSYNEQFF.

The rearrangement uses TRBV27 and TRBJ1-1, with D possibly TRBD1 on 5 matching bases. The CDR3 runs to 16 residues. V was trimmed by 6 bases and J by 1 base, leaving 18 bases between them. The V gene's germline CDR1 is MNHEY and CDR2 SMNVEV (reference sequence). The CDR3 region has the DNA TGTGCCAGCAGCGCCTGGGAGGGGCGGGGGAACACTGAAGCTTTCTTT. Translated: CASSAWEGRGNTEAFF.

The CDR3 sequence: CASSQSRGREWTQYF. The DNA of the CDR3 is TGCGCCAGCAGTCAATCGAGGGGGAGGGAGTGGACGCAGTATTTT. The chain has TRBV23-1 and TRBJ2-3, with TRBD2 as a possible D gene (7 bases). TRBV23-1 qualifies as an ORF whose function is uncertain. Trimming shortened V by 0 bases and J by 9 bases, and 16 bases separated the two germline ends. The CDR3 runs 15 residues.

This clone was recorded a few times. The J gene is TRBJ1-6, the V gene TRBV5-1; 8 positions match TRBD1. CDR1 and CDR2 from the germline V gene are SGHRS and YFSETQ. With 6 bases clipped from V and 9 bases from J, the junction kept 8 bases outside the gene matches. The CDR3 length is 14 residues. CDR3 loop: CASTGQGVGSPLHF. CDR3 bases: TGCGCCAGCACTGGACAGGGCGTCGGTTCACCCCTCCACTTT.

This chain uses TRBV6-1 with TRBJ1-3; D unresolved. Trimming shortened V by 2 bases and J by 7 bases, and 6 bases separated the two germline ends. The germline V gene encodes CDR1 MNHNS and CDR2 SASEGT. There are 12 residues in the CDR3. The CDR3 nucleotides are TGTGCCAGCAGTGAAAATTCGAACACCATATATTTT. It is translated as CASSENSNTIYF.

V usage is TRBV30 and J usage is TRBJ2-1; 7 bases agree with TRBD2. Trimming took 2 bases from V and 6 from J; bases not matched to a gene: 10. Germline V gene lookup returns CDR1 GTSNPN and CDR2 SVGIG (reference sequence). The CDR3 is 15 residues long. Here the CDR3 reads CAWSRGGGLGNEQFF. The DNA of the CDR3 is TGTGCCTGGAGTCGCGGCGGGGGATTGGGCAATGAGCAGTTCTTC.

This clone was observed a few times. This chain uses TRBV7-9 with TRBJ2-3; 9 bases fit TRBD2. Germline V gene lookup returns CDR1 SEHNR and CDR2 FQNEAQ (reference sequence). CDR3 length: 13 residues. V lost 6 bases, J lost 5 bases, and 3 bases stayed unmatched. DNA for the CDR3: TGTGCCAGCAGAGCGGGGGGTATAGATACGCAGTATTTT. Translated, it gives CASRAGGIDTQYF.

The V gene is TRBV11-2, the J gene TRBJ1-4; D may be TRBD1 (5 bases). The CDR3 consists of 15 residues. Germline V gene data show CDR1 as SGHAT and CDR2 as FQNNGV. The V gene lost 5 bases and the J gene lost 5 bases, with 15 bases spanning the gap. CDR3 in amino acids: CASSIIPGSNEKLFF. CDR3 bases: TGTGCCAGCAGCATAATTCCAGGGTCCAATGAAAAACTGTTTTTT.

V and J are TRBV12-3 or TRBV12-4 and TRBJ1-1; D gene ambiguous. The length of the CDR3 is 13 residues. V was pared by 6 bases and J by 3 bases, with 11 bases between. The CDR3 DNA reads TGTGCCAGCAGCCAACGACGGGACACTGAAGCTTTCTTT. This gives the protein CASSQRRDTEAFF.

The gene calls are TRBV28 and TRBJ2-3, with D maybe TRBD1 (6 bases). Trimming pared 5 bases from V and 3 bases from J, leaving 18 bases between. This CDR3 spans 16 amino acids. Per the germline V gene, CDR1 is MDHEN and CDR2 is SYDVKM. CDR3 nucleotides: TGTGCCAGCAGTCCCTCGGATACAGGGAAAACAGATACGCAGTATTTT. This codes for CASSPSDTGKTDTQYF.

V usage is TRBV5-1 and J usage is TRBJ1-1; unclear D gene. The CDR3 loop spans 13 amino acids. Per the germline V gene, CDR1 is SGHRS and CDR2 is YFSETQ. V was pared by 5 bases and J by 0 bases, with 8 bases between. In DNA, the CDR3 is TGCGCCAGCAGGGTTAGTATGAACACTGAAGCTTTCTTT. It encodes CASRVSMNTEAFF.

This chain connects TRBV12-5 to TRBJ1-5; D might be TRBD1 (6 bases). This CDR3 is 13 amino acids long. Trimming took off 3 bases at V and 5 bases at J, with 8 bases between the two ends. Germline V CDR1 and CDR2: LGHNT, FRNRAP. CDR3 bases: TGTGCTAGTGGTTTAAACAGGGATCAGCCCCAGCATTTT. Translated, it gives CASGLNRDQPQHF.

This clone was seen once. The rearrangement links TRBV12-3 or TRBV12-4 to TRBJ2-1; the match to TRBD2 covers 8 bases. V lost 4 bases and J lost 6; bases outside the gene matches: 2. The CDR3 length is 13 residues. CDR3 nucleotide sequence: TGTGCCAGCAGTTCCGGGACTAGCAATGAGCAGTTCTTC. Protein sequence: CASSSGTSNEQFF.

This chain joins TRBV25-1 and TRBJ1-6; the D is unclear. Trimming stripped 2 bases from V and 4 bases from J, with 9 bases between. This CDR3 comprises 15 residues. Germline CDR1 is MGHDK and CDR2 is SYGVNS. Written as DNA, the CDR3 is TGTGCCAGCAGTGAAGGAGGGTCGTATAATTCACCCCTCCACTTT. Its translation is CASSEGGSYNSPLHF.

The chain carries TRBV6-5 and TRBJ1-5; maybe TRBD1 (6 bases). V lost 7 bases to trimming and J lost 5 bases, with 12 bases between them. Germline V CDR1 and CDR2: MNHEY, SVGAGI. The CDR3 runs to 13 residues. Here the CDR3 DNA reads TGTGCCAGCACCCAGGGGTTGGATCAGCCCCAGCATTTT. Translated: CASTQGLDQPQHF.

In its sample, this clone was seen a few times. The chain carries TRBV19 and TRBJ1-2; no definite D call. This CDR3 comprises 14 residues. Germline V gene sequence: CDR1 LNHDA, CDR2 SQIVND (reference sequence). V lost 7 bases and J 8 bases, leaving 20 bases between the germline ends. The CDR3 DNA reads TGTGCCAGTACCCCAGCCGGGGTGACGAGGGGCTACACCTTC. Protein sequence: CASTPAGVTRGYTF.

This clone was counted a few times. This rearrangement joins TRBV9 to TRBJ2-3; the D gene is possibly TRBD1 (6 bases). V was trimmed by 4 bases and J by 2 bases, leaving 14 bases between them. CDR1 and CDR2 from the germline V gene are SGDLS and YYNGEE. This CDR3 is built from 15 residues. CDR3 loop: CASSRQQGTTDTQYF. CDR3 coding DNA: TGTGCCAGCAGCAGACAACAGGGTACCACAGATACGCAGTATTTT.

Here the CDR3 DNA reads TGTGCCAGCAGTAAGGGACAGTACAACACTGAAGCTTTCTTT. Its protein is CASSKGQYNTEAFF. V is TRBV2 and J is TRBJ1-1, with 7 bases that match TRBD1. Germline V gene lookup returns CDR1 SNHLY and CDR2 FYNNEI. The CDR3 is made up of 14 amino acids. The V and J ends lost 5 bases and 2 bases, in that order; junction bases with no gene match: 5.